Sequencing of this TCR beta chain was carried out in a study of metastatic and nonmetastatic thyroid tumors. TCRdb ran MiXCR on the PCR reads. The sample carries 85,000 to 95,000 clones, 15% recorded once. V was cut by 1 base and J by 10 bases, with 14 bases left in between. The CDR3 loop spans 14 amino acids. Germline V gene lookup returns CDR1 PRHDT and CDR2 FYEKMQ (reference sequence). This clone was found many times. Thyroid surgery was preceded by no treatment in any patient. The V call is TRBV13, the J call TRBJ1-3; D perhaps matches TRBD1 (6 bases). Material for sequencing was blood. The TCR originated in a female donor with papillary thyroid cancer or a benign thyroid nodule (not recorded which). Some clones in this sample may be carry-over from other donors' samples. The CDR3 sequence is CASSLAGAKRTIYF. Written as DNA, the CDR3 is TGTGCCAGCAGCTTAGCAGGGGCCAAACGAACCATATATTTT.